Following are 29 T cell receptor beta chains from one sample sequenced in a study of cytomegalovirus exposure and HLA in healthy donors. The PCR made use of 60 Vbeta and 13 Jbeta primers. Generated by immunoSEQ multiplex PCR, the TCRdb table keeps only in-frame clones and is missing some. Of approximately 200,000 clones listed, around 79% are singletons. The material sequenced was PBMCs. These receptors all come from a girl between 2 and 10 years old in good health and CMV-seronegative.

The chain has TRBV12-5 and TRBJ2-7; 7 bases map to TRBD2. Trimming removed 0 bases from V and 3 bases from J; junction bases left unmatched: 5. The CDR3 runs to 15 residues. Germline CDR1 and CDR2: LGHNT and FRNRAP. CDR3 protein: CASGLVNPGGYEQYF. The CDR3 DNA follows: TGTGCTAGTGGTTTGGTAAACCCGGGAGGCTACGAGCAGTACTTC.

This chain uses TRBV13 with TRBJ2-1; D may be TRBD1 (6 bases). The CDR3 runs 17 residues. V was cut by 1 base and J by 0 bases, with 13 bases left in between. The germline V gene encodes CDR1 PRHDT and CDR2 FYEKMQ (reference sequence). The CDR3 loop is CASSLEGGRGSYNEQFF. CDR3 coding DNA: TGTGCCAGCAGCTTAGAAGGAGGCAGGGGCTCCTACAATGAGCAGTTCTTC.

V gene TRBV29-1 combines with J gene TRBJ2-7, with D tentatively TRBD2 (6 bases). The CDR3 is 15 amino acids. CDR1 and CDR2 (germline): SQVTM, ANQGSEA. V was trimmed by 0 bases and J by 0 bases, leaving 12 bases between them. The CDR3 spells CSVEEPGRSSYEQYF. DNA for the CDR3: TGCAGCGTTGAAGAACCAGGGAGGAGCTCCTACGAGCAGTACTTC.

The chain links TRBV5-6 to TRBJ2-3, with 12 nucleotides matching TRBD2. Germline CDR1 SGHDT, CDR2 YYEEEE. The CDR3 contains 17 residues. The V segment lost 4 bases and the J segment 2 bases; nucleotides outside the gene matches: 8. The CDR3 sequence: CASSRYLAGGFTDTQYF. CDR3 sequence (DNA): TGTGCCAGCAGCCGATATCTAGCGGGGGGGTTCACAGATACGCAGTATTTT.

The chain combines TRBV29-1 with TRBJ1-5, with a tentative D call TRBD1 (5 bases). In germline, CDR1 is SQVTM, CDR2 ANQGSEA. There are 11 residues in the CDR3. The CDR3 spells CWGVHNQPQHF. The CDR3, as DNA: TGCTGGGGGGTTCACAATCAGCCCCAGCATTTT.

DNA of the CDR3: TGCGCCAGCAGCATTGGGACTAGCGGGGGGGCGTCAGAGACCCAGTACTTC. Encoded protein: CASSIGTSGGASETQYF. The chain uses TRBV5-1 and TRBJ2-5; TRBD2 matches at 16 bases. V trimming: 4 bases; J trimming: 4 bases; junction bases outside the gene matches: 7. This CDR3 spans 17 amino acids. Germline CDR1 reads SGHRS; CDR2 reads YFSETQ.

The chain couples TRBV10-3 to TRBJ2-5; D is possibly TRBD2 (6 bases). There are 12 residues in the CDR3. Germline values: CDR1 ENHRY, CDR2 SYGVKD. Between the trimmed V and J ends, which lost 10 bases and 1 base, there was a span of 10 bases. The CDR3 bases are TGTGCCACCCGGACTACCCAAGAGACCCAGTACTTC. It encodes CATRTTQETQYF.

The J gene is TRBJ2-6, the V gene TRBV29-1, with D maybe TRBD1 (5 bases). CDR3 length equals 18 residues. V was cut by 0 bases and J by 1 base, with 16 bases left in between. Germline assignment: CDR1 SQVTM and CDR2 ANQGSEA. The CDR3 is CSVEEGRATLSGANVLTF. The CDR3 DNA follows: TGCAGCGTTGAAGAGGGCAGGGCAACCCTATCTGGGGCCAACGTCCTGACTTTC.

The rearrangement uses TRBV4-1 and TRBJ2-7; possible D gene TRBD1, 8 bases. Trimming removed 4 bases at V and 7 bases at J, with 20 bases between. This CDR3 comprises 15 residues. The germline V gene encodes CDR1 MGHRA and CDR2 YSYEKL. CDR3 DNA: TGCGCCAGCAGCCTAAATACAGGGGGGGCGTGGGAGCAGTACTTC. Its protein is CASSLNTGGAWEQYF.

This clone occurred a few times. CDR3 residues: CAWSAMLSSGANVLTF. The CDR3, as DNA: TGTGCCTGGAGTGCCATGTTGTCCTCTGGGGCCAACGTCCTGACTTTC. The rearrangement links TRBV30 to TRBJ2-6; D unclear. This CDR3 region has 16 residues. Per the germline V gene, CDR1 is GTSNPN and CDR2 is SVGIG (reference sequence). V shed 1 base and J shed 0 bases, with 10 bases lying between them.

This clone appeared a single time. The rearrangement uses TRBV29-1 and TRBJ2-3; D is possibly TRBD2 (6 bases). The CDR3 sequence is 12 residues long. Germline assignment: CDR1 SQVTM and CDR2 ANQGSEA. For the CDR3, the DNA is TGCGCCTGGGGGACTTTCACAGATACGCAGTATTTT. This sequence encodes CAWGTFTDTQYF.

This chain links TRBV4-2 with TRBJ2-2, with 8 bases matching TRBD1. The length of the CDR3 is 15 residues. Germline lookup yields CDR1 LGHNA and CDR2 YNFKEQ. V lost 2 bases, J lost 4 bases, and 3 bases stayed unmatched. The CDR3 loop is CASSQQGATTGELFF. The DNA for the CDR3 is TGTGCCAGCAGCCAACAGGGGGCGACCACCGGGGAGCTGTTTTTT.

The V and J genes are TRBV4-2 and TRBJ2-3, with 14 positions matching TRBD2. The length of the CDR3 is 17 residues. J was trimmed by 4 bases and V by 1 base; bases with no gene match: 4. Germline loops: CDR1 LGHNA, CDR2 YNFKEQ. The DNA for the CDR3 is TGTGCCAGCAGCCAAGGCCGGACTAGCGGGAGGTCAGATACGCAGTATTTT. Its protein is CASSQGRTSGRSDTQYF.

The rearrangement links TRBV5-4 to TRBJ1-2; 7 nucleotides match TRBD1. Looked up from germline, CDR1 is SGHNT and CDR2 is YYREEE (reference sequence). V gave up 3 bases and J gave up 3 bases; unmatched junction bases: 5. The CDR3 loop spans 14 amino acids. This CDR3 is CASSSRDRYYGYTF. In nucleotides, the CDR3 is TGTGCCAGCAGCTCCCGGGACAGATACTATGGCTACACCTTC.

In this sample, this clone turned up a few times. The CDR3: CASSELAGESHEQYF. CDR3 coding DNA: TGCGCCAGCAGCGAACTAGCGGGAGAATCTCACGAGCAGTACTTC. The rearrangement joins TRBV10-1 to TRBJ2-7, with TRBD2 identical over 11 bases. Germline V lookup: CDR1 WNHNN, CDR2 SYGVQD (reference sequence). The CDR3 contains 15 residues. Losses at the gene ends were 6 bases for V and 5 bases for J; bases not matched to a gene: 9.

V is TRBV5-1 and J is TRBJ1-6; tentative D call: TRBD1 (6 bases). CDR3 size: 19 residues. The V gene lost 2 bases and the J gene lost 0 bases, with 18 bases spanning the gap. Germline-derived CDR1 and CDR2 are SGHRS and YFSETQ. CDR3 loop: CASSFAAPQGSSYNSPLHF. CDR3 sequence (DNA): TGCGCCAGCAGCTTTGCCGCCCCACAGGGAAGCTCCTATAATTCACCCCTCCACTTT.

This clone was observed a few times. The chain employs TRBV18 and TRBJ1-4, with 10 bases lining up with TRBD1. CDR3 length equals 16 residues. After removal of 3 bases from V and 7 bases from J, the junction contained 8 bases not matched to a gene. The germline gives CDR1 KGHSH, CDR2 LQKENI. CDR3 nucleotide sequence: TGTGCCAGCTCACCTGCCGGGACAGGGGTGAGTGAAAAACTGTTTTTT. It encodes CASSPAGTGVSEKLFF. Variable domain in full (rest from reference TRBV18 and TRBJ1-4): NAGVMQNPRHLVRRRGQEARLRCSPMKGHSHVYWYRQLPEEGLKFMVYLQKENIIDESGMPKERFSAEFPKEGPSILRIQQVVRGDSAAYFCASSPAGTGVSEKLFFGSGTQLSVL.

The chain carries TRBV7-9 and TRBJ2-1; TRBD2 matches 8 bases. This CDR3 is 14 amino acids long. The germline V gene encodes CDR1 SEHNR and CDR2 FQNEAQ (reference sequence). The ends lost 11 bases at V and 7 bases at J; junction bases unmatched: 13. This CDR3 is CAPRTGGPWNEQFF. DNA of the CDR3: TGTGCCCCTCGGACGGGAGGGCCTTGGAATGAGCAGTTCTTC.

The chain links TRBV5-6 to TRBJ1-2; D not resolved. The CDR3 has 14 residues. V gave up 4 bases and J gave up 0 bases, with 10 bases separating them. Germline CDR1 and CDR2: SGHDT and YYEEEE. The CDR3 DNA is TGTGCCAGCAGCGTTGTTGGAGCTAACTATGGCTACACCTTC. Protein: CASSVVGANYGYTF.

The chain is built from TRBV5-4 and TRBJ1-2; TRBD1 matches at 10 bases. The germline V gene encodes CDR1 SGHNT and CDR2 YYREEE (reference sequence). V was pared by 3 bases and J by 7 bases, with 12 bases of the junction left unmatched. There are 16 residues in the CDR3. This chain's CDR3 is CASSYRTGGEGSGYTF. The CDR3 DNA reads as TGTGCCAGCAGCTATAGGACAGGGGGAGAAGGAAGTGGCTACACCTTC.

This sequence joins TRBV2 and TRBJ1-5, with a tentative D call TRBD1 (6 bases). Germline V CDR1 and CDR2: SNHLY, FYNNEI. There are 12 residues in the CDR3. Here the CDR3 DNA reads TGTGCTCCCGGGGGGCGAGGTTGGACCCAGCATTTT. Protein sequence: CAPGGRGWTQHF.

The chain couples TRBV15 to TRBJ1-4; possibly TRBD1 for D (6 bases). This CDR3 comprises 16 residues. Trimming removed 6 bases at V and 3 bases at J, with 17 bases between. Germline lookup yields CDR1 LNHNV and CDR2 YYDKDF (reference sequence). CDR3 amino acids: CATRRLMGAANEKLFF. DNA of the CDR3: TGTGCCACCAGACGTTTAATGGGGGCGGCTAATGAAAAACTGTTTTTT.

The chain uses TRBV11-2 and TRBJ2-6; D perhaps matches TRBD1 (5 bases). Trimming removed 0 bases at V and 4 bases at J, with 7 bases between. Germline CDR1 and CDR2: SGHAT and FQNNGV. The CDR3 length is 15 residues. The CDR3 nucleotides read TGTGCCAGCAGCTTAGAACAGGCCGGGGCCAACGTCCTGACTTTC. It codes for CASSLEQAGANVLTF.

V and J are TRBV11-1 and TRBJ1-1; D call uncertain. The CDR3 contains 14 residues. The germline V gene has CDR1 SGHAT and CDR2 FQDESV (reference sequence). V was shortened by 2 bases and J by 1 base, with 8 bases between the two germline ends. For the CDR3, the DNA is TGTGCCAGCAGCTTACAGATGCAGAACACTGAAGCTTTCTTT. It yields the protein CASSLQMQNTEAFF. The full variable domain, rest sourced from reference TRBV11-1 and TRBJ1-1, is EAEVAQSPRYKITEKSQAVAFWCDPISGHATLYWYRQILGQGPELLVQFQDESVVDDSQLPKDRFSAERLKGVDSTLKIQPAELGDSAMYLCASSLQMQNTEAFFGQGTRLTVV.

The chain links TRBV9 to TRBJ2-3, with 8 positions matching TRBD1. V trimming: 4 bases; J trimming: 6 bases; junction bases outside the gene matches: 10. Germline loops: CDR1 SGDLS, CDR2 YYNGEE. CDR3 length: 15 amino acids. Here the CDR3 reads CASSPSGRGPDTQYF. In DNA, the CDR3 is TGTGCCAGCAGCCCCTCGGGCAGGGGGCCGGATACGCAGTATTTT. Filled out from reference TRBV9 and TRBJ2-3, the complete variable domain reads DSGVTQTPKHLITATGQRVTLRCSPRSGDLSVYWYQQSLDQGLQFLIQYYNGEERAKGNILERFSAQQFPDLHSELNLSSLELGDSALYFCASSPSGRGPDTQYFGPGTRLTVL.

The genes are TRBV4-2 and TRBJ1-1; 10 bases are shared with TRBD1. V shed 1 base and J 4 bases; nucleotides not matched to a gene: 6. Germline assignment: CDR1 LGHNA and CDR2 YNFKEQ. The CDR3 is 16 residues long. The chain's CDR3 is CASSQGGTGDGTEAFF. The CDR3 DNA sequence: TGTGCCAGCAGCCAAGGAGGGACAGGGGACGGCACTGAAGCTTTCTTT.

The V gene is TRBV19, the J gene TRBJ2-3; maybe TRBD1 (5 bases). Germline-derived CDR1 and CDR2 are LNHDA and SQIVND (reference sequence). CDR3 length: 13 amino acids. V dropped 5 bases and J dropped 4 bases, with 10 bases sitting between them. The CDR3 nucleotides are TGTGCCAGTAGTCGTAGGGGCCCAGATACGCAGTATTTT. This translates into CASSRRGPDTQYF.

The chain combines TRBV19 with TRBJ2-1, with 7 nucleotides matching TRBD1. The J segment lost 8 bases and the V segment lost 6 bases, leaving 10 bases of the junction unmatched. Per the germline V gene, CDR1 is LNHDA and CDR2 is SQIVND (reference sequence). This CDR3 has 14 residues. This CDR3 reads CASSRQGTIDEQFF. CDR3 bases: TGTGCCAGTAGCCGACAGGGTACGATCGATGAGCAGTTCTTC.

J is TRBJ1-5 and V is TRBV18, with D possibly TRBD1 on 5 matching bases. The V gene's germline CDR1 is KGHSH and CDR2 LQKENI. This CDR3 region has 15 residues. The V and J ends lost 3 bases and 1 base respectively, with 10 bases between them. The CDR3 bases are TGTGCCAGCTCACCGCAAAGGGGAAGCAATCAGCCCCAGCATTTT. As protein: CASSPQRGSNQPQHF.